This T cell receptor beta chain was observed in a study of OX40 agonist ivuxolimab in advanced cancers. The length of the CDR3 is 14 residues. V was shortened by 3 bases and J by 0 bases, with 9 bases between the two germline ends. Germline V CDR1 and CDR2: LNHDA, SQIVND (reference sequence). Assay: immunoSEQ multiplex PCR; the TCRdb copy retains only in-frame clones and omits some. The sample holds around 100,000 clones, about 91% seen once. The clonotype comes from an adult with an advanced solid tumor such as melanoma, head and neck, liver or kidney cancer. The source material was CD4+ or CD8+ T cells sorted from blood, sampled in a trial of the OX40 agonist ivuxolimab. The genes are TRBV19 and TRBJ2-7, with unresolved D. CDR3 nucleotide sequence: TGTGCCAGTAGTATGAGTGCAAACTCCTACGAGCAGTACTTC. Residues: CASSMSANSYEQYF.